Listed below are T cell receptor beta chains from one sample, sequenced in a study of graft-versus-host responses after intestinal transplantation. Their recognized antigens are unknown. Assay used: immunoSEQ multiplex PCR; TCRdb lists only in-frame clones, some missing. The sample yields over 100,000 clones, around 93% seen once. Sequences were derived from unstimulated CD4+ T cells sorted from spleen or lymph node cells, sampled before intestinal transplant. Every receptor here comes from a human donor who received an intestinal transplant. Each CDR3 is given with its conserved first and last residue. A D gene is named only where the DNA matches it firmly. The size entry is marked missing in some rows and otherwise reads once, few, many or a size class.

CDR3: CASCRAGNEKLFF; DNA: TGTGCCAGCTGTCGGGCGGGAAATGAAAAACTGTTTTTT; V: TRBV6-5; size: -; J: TRBJ1-4; D: -
CDR3: CASSFRGTNEKLFF; DNA: TGTGCCAGCAGTTTTAGGGGAACTAATGAAAAACTGTTTTTT; V: TRBV27; size: -; J: TRBJ1-4; D: -
CDR3: CAISERGGEKGTDTQYF; DNA: TGTGCCATCAGTGAGCGGGGAGGGGAGAAGGGGACAGATACGCAGTATTTT; V: TRBV10-3; size: -; J: TRBJ2-3; D: TRBD2
CDR3: CAWSVLGDTQYF; DNA: TGTGCCTGGAGTGTACTCGGGGACACGCAGTATTTT; V: TRBV30; size: -; J: TRBJ2-3; D: -
CDR3: CASSLWAGGGTGELFF; DNA: TGTGCCAGCAGCTTGTGGGCAGGGGGCGGCACCGGGGAGCTGTTTTTT; V: TRBV7-9; size: -; J: TRBJ2-2; D: TRBD1
CDR3: CASSQVTYEQYF; DNA: TGCGCCAGCAGCCAGGTTACCTACGAGCAGTACTTC; V: TRBV5-1; size: -; J: TRBJ2-7; D: -
CDR3: CASLRTDSGANVLTF; DNA: TGTGCCAGCCTCCGTACGGATTCTGGGGCCAACGTCCTGACTTTC; V: TRBV6-5; size: -; J: TRBJ2-6; D: -
CDR3: CASSELTGGTEAFF; DNA: TGTGCCAGCAGTGAACTTACAGGGGGCACTGAAGCTTTCTTT; V: TRBV25-1; size: -; J: TRBJ1-1; D: TRBD1
CDR3: CASSSATSGRDTQYF; DNA: TGCGCCAGCAGCTCCGCTACTAGCGGGAGGGATACGCAGTATTTT; V: TRBV5-1; size: -; J: TRBJ2-3; D: TRBD2
CDR3: CASSFPGKVAYEQYF; DNA: TGTGCCAGCAGCTTCCCCGGGAAGGTAGCCTACGAGCAGTACTTC; V: TRBV11-2; size: -; J: TRBJ2-7; D: -
CDR3: CASSFRRLGRTDTQYF; DNA: TGTGCCAGCAGCTTTAGACGACTGGGCCGCACAGATACGCAGTATTTT; V: TRBV5-4; size: once; J: TRBJ2-3; D: -
CDR3: CSGKYTGGYGYTF; DNA: TGCAGCGGCAAATATACAGGGGGATATGGCTACACCTTC; V: TRBV29-1; size: -; J: TRBJ1-2; D: TRBD1
CDR3: CASSSRQGSNTGELFF; DNA: TGTGCCAGCTCATCCAGACAGGGGTCGAACACCGGGGAGCTGTTTTTT; V: TRBV18; size: -; J: TRBJ2-2; D: TRBD1
CDR3: CASSLQGRSNQPQHF; DNA: TGTGCCAGCAGTTTACAGGGGAGGAGCAATCAGCCCCAGCATTTT; V: TRBV28; size: -; J: TRBJ1-5; D: -
CDR3: CASSYYPQGSDMNTEAFF; DNA: TGTGCCAGCAGTTATTATCCACAGGGATCAGACATGAACACTGAAGCTTTCTTT; V: TRBV28; size: -; J: TRBJ1-1; D: -
CDR3: CASSPLTVQSSGNTIYF; DNA: TGTGCCAGCTCACCGCTGACAGTTCAATCCTCTGGAAACACCATATATTTT; V: TRBV18; size: -; J: TRBJ1-3; D: -
CDR3: CASSRTGGYEQYF; DNA: TGTGCCAGCTCACGGACAGGGGGCTACGAGCAGTACTTC; V: TRBV18; size: -; J: TRBJ2-7; D: TRBD1
CDR3: CASSTWAGSNYGYTF; DNA: TGTGCCAGCAGTACCTGGGCAGGTTCAAACTATGGCTACACCTTC; V: TRBV6-5; size: -; J: TRBJ1-2; D: -
CDR3: CASSLIRGPSPLHF; DNA: TGTGCCAGCAGCTTAATTAGGGGGCCCTCACCCCTCCACTTT; V: TRBV7-9; size: -; J: TRBJ1-6; D: TRBD1
CDR3: CASSLMGSANTEAFF; DNA: TGTGCCAGCAGCTTGATGGGGTCGGCAAACACTGAAGCTTTCTTT; V: TRBV7-9; size: -; J: TRBJ1-1; D: -
CDR3: CASSLGFSGTAYEQYF; DNA: TGCGCCAGCAGCTTGGGATTTTCTGGGACAGCCTACGAGCAGTACTTC; V: TRBV5-1; size: -; J: TRBJ2-7; D: TRBD1
CDR3: CASSLRPTGELFF; DNA: TGTGCCAGCAGCTTAAGACCGACCGGGGAGCTGTTTTTT; V: TRBV5-8; size: -; J: TRBJ2-2; D: -
CDR3: CSVSGSQFTQYF; DNA: TGCAGCGTTAGCGGGAGCCAGTTTACGCAGTATTTT; V: TRBV29-1; size: -; J: TRBJ2-3; D: TRBD2
CDR3: CASSLRPGGGREQYF; DNA: TGCGCCAGCAGCTTACGGCCAGGAGGGGGTCGGGAGCAGTACTTC; V: TRBV5-1; size: -; J: TRBJ2-7; D: -
CDR3: CASSFVRATEAFF; DNA: TGTGCCAGCAGCTTCGTCAGGGCCACTGAAGCTTTCTTT; V: TRBV7-8; size: -; J: TRBJ1-1; D: -
CDR3: CASSRGTGGFYEQYF; DNA: TGTGCCAGCAGCAGAGGGACAGGGGGCTTCTACGAGCAGTACTTC; V: TRBV5-4; size: -; J: TRBJ2-7; D: TRBD1
CDR3: CASSIDPSGVRNQPQHF; DNA: TGTGCCAGTAGTATAGATCCGAGCGGGGTTCGCAATCAGCCCCAGCATTTT; V: TRBV19; size: -; J: TRBJ1-5; D: -
CDR3: CASSFGQGTYEQYF; DNA: TGTGCCAGCAGTTTCGGACAGGGGACCTACGAGCAGTACTTC; V: TRBV28; size: -; J: TRBJ2-7; D: TRBD1
CDR3: CASSEALRTGIEQYF; DNA: TGTGCCAGCAGTGAAGCGCTTCGGACAGGGATCGAGCAGTACTTC; V: TRBV6-1; size: -; J: TRBJ2-7; D: TRBD1
CDR3: CASSSSGSAQETQYF; DNA: TGTGCCAGCAGCAGTAGCGGGAGCGCACAAGAGACCCAGTACTTC; V: TRBV7-3; size: -; J: TRBJ2-5; D: TRBD2
CDR3: CASSQDPRLAGKADTQYF; DNA: TGCGCCAGCAGCCAAGATCCCCGACTAGCGGGGAAGGCAGATACGCAGTATTTT; V: TRBV4-1; size: -; J: TRBJ2-3; D: TRBD2
CDR3: CAISEPSGALNEQFF; DNA: TGTGCCATCAGTGAGCCCAGCGGGGCCCTCAATGAGCAGTTCTTC; V: TRBV10-3; size: -; J: TRBJ2-1; D: TRBD2